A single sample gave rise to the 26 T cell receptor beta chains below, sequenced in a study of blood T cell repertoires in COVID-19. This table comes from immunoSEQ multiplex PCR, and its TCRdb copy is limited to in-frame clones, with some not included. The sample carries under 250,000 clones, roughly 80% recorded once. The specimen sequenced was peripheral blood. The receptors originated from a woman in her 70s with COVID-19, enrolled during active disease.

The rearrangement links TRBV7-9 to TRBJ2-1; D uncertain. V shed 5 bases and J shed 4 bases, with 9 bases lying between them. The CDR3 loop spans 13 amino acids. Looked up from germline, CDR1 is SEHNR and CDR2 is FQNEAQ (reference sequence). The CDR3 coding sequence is TGTGCCAGCAGCCCGCGGTTGTACAATGAGCAGTTCTTC. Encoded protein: CASSPRLYNEQFF.

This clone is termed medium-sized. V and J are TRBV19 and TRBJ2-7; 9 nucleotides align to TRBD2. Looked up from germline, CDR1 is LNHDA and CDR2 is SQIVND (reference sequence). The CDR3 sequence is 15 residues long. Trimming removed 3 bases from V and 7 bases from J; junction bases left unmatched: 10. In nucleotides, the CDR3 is TGTGCCAGTAGTATCCCACTAGCGGGCTCGGAGGAGCAGTACTTC. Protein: CASSIPLAGSEEQYF.

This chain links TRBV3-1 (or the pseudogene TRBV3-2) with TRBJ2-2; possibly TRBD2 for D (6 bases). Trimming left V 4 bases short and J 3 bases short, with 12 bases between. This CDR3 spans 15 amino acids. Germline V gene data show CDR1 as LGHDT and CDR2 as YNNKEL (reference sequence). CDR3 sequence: CASSPETGDTGELFF. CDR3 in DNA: TGTGCCAGCAGCCCAGAGACGGGAGACACCGGGGAGCTGTTTTTT.

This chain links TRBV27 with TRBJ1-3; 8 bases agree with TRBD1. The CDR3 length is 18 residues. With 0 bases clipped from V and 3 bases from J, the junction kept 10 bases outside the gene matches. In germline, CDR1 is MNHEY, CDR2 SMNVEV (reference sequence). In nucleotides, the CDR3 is TGTGCCAGCAGTTTATCCTTTCGCGCAGGGGGCTTTGGAAACACCATATATTTT. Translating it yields CASSLSFRAGGFGNTIYF.

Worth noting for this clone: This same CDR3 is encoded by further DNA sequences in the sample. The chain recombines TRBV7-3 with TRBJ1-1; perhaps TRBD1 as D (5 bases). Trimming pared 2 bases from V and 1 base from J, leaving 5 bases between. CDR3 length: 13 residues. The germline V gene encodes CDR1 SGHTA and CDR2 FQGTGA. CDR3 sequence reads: CASSLGQNTEAFF. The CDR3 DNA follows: TGTGCCAGCAGCTTAGGACAGAACACTGAAGCTTTCTTT. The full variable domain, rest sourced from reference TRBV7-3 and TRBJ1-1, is GAGVSQTPSNKVTEKGKYVELRCDPISGHTALYWYRQSLGQGPEFLIYFQGTGAADDSGLPNDRFFAVRPEGSVSTLKIQRTERGDSAVYLCASSLGQNTEAFFGQGTRLTVV.

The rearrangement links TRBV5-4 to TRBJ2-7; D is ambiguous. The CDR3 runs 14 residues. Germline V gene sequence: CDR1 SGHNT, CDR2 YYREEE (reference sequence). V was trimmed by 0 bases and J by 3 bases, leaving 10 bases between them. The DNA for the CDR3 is TGTGCCAGCAGCTTGGACAGCCAAAGCTACGAGCAGTACTTC. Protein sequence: CASSLDSQSYEQYF. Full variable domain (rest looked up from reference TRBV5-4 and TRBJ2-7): ETGVTQSPTHLIKTRGQQVTLRCSSQSGHNTVSWYQQALGQGPQFIFQYYREEENGRGNFPPRFSGLQFPNYSSELNVNALELDDSALYLCASSLDSQSYEQYFGPGTRLTVT.

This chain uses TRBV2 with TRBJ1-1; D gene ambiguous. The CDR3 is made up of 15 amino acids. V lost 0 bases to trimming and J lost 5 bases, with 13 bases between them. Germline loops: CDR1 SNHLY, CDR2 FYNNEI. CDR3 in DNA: TGTGCCAGCAGTGAAGCCCCACACCCGGGGACTGAAGCTTTCTTT. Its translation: CASSEAPHPGTEAFF.

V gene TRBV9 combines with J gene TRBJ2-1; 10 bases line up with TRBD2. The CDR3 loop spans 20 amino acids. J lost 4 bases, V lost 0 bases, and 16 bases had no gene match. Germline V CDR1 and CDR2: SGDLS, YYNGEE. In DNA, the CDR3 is TGTGCCAGCAGCGTAGAATTTGGACTAGCGGTTGGAGCCGGGTACAATGAGCAGTTCTTC. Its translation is CASSVEFGLAVGAGYNEQFF.

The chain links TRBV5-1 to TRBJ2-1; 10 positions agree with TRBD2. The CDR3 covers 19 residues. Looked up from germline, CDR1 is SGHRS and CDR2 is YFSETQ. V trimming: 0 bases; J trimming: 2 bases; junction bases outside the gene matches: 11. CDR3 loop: CASSLVGLAGEGAYNEQFF. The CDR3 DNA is TGCGCCAGCAGCTTGGTAGGCCTAGCGGGAGAGGGGGCCTACAATGAGCAGTTCTTC.

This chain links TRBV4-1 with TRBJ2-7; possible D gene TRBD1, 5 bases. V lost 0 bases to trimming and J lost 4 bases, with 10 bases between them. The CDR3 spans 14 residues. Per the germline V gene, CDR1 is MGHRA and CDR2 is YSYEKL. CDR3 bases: TGCGCCAGCAGCCAAGATCCAGGGTTGTACGAGCAGTACTTC. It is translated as CASSQDPGLYEQYF.

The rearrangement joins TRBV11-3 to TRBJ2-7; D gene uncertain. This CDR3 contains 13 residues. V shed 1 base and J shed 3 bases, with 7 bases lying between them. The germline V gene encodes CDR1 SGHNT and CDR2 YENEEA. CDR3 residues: CASSLGSNYEQYF. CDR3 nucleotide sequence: TGTGCCAGCAGCTTAGGGAGTAACTACGAGCAGTACTTC.

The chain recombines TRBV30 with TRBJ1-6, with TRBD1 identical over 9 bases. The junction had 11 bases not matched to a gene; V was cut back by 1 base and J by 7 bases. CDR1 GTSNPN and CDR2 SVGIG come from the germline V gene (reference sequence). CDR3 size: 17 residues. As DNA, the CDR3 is TGTGCCTGGAGTGCCTTTCCCCCGGGACAGGGAAATTCACCCCTCCACTTT. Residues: CAWSAFPPGQGNSPLHF.

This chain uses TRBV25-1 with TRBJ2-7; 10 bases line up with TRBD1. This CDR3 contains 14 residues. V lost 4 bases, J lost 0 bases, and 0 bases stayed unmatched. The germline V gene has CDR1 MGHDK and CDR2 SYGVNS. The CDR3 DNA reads TGTGCCAGCAGTGGGGACAGGGGCTCCTACGAGCAGTACTTC. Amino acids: CASSGDRGSYEQYF.

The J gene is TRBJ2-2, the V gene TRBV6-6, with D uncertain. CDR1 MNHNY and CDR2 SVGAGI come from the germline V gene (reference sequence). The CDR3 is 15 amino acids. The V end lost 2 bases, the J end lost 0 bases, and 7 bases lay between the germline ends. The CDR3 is CASSYNIANTGELFF. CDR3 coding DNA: TGTGCCAGCAGTTACAACATCGCGAACACCGGGGAGCTGTTTTTT.

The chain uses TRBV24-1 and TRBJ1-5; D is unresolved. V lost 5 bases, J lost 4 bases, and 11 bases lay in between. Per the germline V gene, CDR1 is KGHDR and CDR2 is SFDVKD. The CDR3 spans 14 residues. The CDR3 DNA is TGTGCCACCAGTGGCGAGGGTTTAAATCAGCCCCAGCATTTT. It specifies CATSGEGLNQPQHF.

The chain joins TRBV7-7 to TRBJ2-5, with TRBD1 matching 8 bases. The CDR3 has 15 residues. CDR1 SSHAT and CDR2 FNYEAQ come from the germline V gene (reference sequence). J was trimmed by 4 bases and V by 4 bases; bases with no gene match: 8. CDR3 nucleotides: TGTGCCAGCAGCTCCACAGGGGGTCGGGGAGAGACCCAGTACTTC. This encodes CASSSTGGRGETQYF.

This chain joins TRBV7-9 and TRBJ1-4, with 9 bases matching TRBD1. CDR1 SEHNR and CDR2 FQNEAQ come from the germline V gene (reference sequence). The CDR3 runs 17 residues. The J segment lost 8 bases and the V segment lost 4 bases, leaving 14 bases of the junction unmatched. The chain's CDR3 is CASSSLGTGMSEEKLFF. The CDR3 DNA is TGTGCCAGCAGCTCCCTCGGGACAGGGATGAGTGAAGAAAAACTGTTTTTT.

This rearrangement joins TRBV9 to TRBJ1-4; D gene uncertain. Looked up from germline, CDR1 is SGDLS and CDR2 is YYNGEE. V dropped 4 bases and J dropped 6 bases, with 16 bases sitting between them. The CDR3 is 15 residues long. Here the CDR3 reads CASSPRSEWDEKLFF. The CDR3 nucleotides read TGTGCCAGCAGCCCAAGAAGCGAGTGGGATGAAAAACTGTTTTTT.

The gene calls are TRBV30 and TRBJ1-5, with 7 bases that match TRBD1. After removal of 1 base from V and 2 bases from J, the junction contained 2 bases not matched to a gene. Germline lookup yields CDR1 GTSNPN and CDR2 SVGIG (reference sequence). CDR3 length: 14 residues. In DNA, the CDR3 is TGTGCCTGGAGTGCAACAGGGGGCAATCAGCCCCAGCATTTT. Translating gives CAWSATGGNQPQHF.

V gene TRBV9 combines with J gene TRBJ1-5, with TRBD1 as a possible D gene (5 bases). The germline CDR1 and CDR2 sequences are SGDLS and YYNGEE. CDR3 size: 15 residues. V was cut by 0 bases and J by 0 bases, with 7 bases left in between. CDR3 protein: CASSVEGYSNQPQHF. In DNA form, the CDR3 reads TGTGCCAGCAGCGTAGAGGGGTATAGCAATCAGCCCCAGCATTTT.

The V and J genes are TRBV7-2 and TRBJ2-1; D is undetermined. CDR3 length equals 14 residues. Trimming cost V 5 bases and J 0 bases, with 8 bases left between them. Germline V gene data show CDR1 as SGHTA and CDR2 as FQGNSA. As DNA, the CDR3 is TGTGCCAGCAGCCTCCTAAACTCCTACAATGAGCAGTTCTTC. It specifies CASSLLNSYNEQFF.

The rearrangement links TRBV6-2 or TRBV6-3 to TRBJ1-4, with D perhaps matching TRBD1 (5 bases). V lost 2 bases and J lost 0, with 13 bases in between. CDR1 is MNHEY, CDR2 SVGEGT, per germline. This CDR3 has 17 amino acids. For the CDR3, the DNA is TGTGCCAGCAGTTACGGGGCGCGAGCTTCAACTAATGAAAAACTGTTTTTT. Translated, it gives CASSYGARASTNEKLFF.

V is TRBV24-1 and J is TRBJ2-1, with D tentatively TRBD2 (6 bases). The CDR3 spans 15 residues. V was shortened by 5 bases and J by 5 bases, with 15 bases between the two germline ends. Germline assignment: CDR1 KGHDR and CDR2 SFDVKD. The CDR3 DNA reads TGTGCCACCAGTGCTCCCGGACTAAAGAACAATGAGCAGTTCTTC. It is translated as CATSAPGLKNNEQFF.

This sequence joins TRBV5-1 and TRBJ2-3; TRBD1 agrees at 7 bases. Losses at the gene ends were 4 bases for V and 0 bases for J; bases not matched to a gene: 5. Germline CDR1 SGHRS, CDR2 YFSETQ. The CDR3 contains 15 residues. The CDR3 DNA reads TGCGCCAGCAGCCCGGGACAGACTAGCACAGATACGCAGTATTTT. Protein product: CASSPGQTSTDTQYF. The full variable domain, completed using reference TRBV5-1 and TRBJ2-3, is KAGVTQTPRYLIKTRGQQVTLSCSPISGHRSVSWYQQTPGQGLQFLFEYFSETQRNKGNFPGRFSGRQFSNSRSEMNVSTLELGDSALYLCASSPGQTSTDTQYFGPGTRLTVL.

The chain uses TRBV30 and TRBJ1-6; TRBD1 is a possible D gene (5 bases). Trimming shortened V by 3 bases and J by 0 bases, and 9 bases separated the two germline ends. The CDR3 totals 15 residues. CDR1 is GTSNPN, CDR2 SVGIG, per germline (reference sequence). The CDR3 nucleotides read TGTGCCTGGAGGGCAGGGTTCTCCTATAATTCACCCCTCCACTTT. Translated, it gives CAWRAGFSYNSPLHF.

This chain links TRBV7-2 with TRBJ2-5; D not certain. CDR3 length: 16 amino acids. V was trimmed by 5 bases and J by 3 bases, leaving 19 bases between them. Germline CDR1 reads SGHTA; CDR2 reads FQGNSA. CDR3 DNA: TGTGCCAGCAGCCTACCTGTCAGGAACACCGAAGAGACCCAGTACTTC. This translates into CASSLPVRNTEETQYF. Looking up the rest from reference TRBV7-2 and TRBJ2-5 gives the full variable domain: GAGVSQSPSNKVTEKGKDVELRCDPISGHTALYWYRQSLGQGLEFLIYFQGNSAPDKSGLPSDRFSAERTGGSVSTLTIQRTQQEDSAVYLCASSLPVRNTEETQYFGPGTRLLVL.